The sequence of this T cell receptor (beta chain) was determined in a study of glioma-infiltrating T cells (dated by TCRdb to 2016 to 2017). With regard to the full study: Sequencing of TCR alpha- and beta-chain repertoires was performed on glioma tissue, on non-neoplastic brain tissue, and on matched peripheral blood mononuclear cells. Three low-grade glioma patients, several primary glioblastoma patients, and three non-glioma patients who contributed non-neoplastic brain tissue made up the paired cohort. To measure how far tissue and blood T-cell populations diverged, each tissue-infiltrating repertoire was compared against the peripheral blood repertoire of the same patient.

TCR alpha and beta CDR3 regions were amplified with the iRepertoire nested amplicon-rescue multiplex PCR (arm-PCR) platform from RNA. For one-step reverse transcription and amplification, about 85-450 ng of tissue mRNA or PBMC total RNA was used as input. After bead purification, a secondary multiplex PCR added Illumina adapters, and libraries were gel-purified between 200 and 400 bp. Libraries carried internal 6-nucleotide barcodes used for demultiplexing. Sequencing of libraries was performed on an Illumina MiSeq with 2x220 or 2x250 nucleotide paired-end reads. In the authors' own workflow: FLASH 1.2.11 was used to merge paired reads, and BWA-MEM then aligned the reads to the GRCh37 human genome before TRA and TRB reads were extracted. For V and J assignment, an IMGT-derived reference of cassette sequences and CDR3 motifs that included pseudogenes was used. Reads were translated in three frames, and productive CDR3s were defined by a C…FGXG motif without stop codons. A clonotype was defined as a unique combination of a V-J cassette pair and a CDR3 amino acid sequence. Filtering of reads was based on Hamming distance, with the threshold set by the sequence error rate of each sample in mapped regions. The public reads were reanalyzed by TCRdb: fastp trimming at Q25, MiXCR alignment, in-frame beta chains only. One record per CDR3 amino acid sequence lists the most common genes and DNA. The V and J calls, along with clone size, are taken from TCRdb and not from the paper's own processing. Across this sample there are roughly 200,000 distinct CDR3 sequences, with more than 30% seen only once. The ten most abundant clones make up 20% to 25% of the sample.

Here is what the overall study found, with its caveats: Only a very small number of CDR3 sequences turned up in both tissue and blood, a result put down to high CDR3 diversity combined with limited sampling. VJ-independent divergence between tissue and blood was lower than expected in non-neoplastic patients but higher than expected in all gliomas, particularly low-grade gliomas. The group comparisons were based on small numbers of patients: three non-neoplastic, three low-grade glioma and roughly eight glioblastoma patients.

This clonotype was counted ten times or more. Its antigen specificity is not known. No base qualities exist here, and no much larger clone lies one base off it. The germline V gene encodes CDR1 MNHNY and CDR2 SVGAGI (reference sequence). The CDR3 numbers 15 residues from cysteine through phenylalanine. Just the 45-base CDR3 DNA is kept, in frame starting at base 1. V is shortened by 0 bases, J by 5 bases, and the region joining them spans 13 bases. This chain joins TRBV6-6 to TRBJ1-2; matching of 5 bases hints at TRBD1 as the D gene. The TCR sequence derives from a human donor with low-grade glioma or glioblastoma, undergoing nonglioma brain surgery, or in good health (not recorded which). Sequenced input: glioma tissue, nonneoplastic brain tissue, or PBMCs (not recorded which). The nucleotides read TGTGCCAGCAGTTACTCCCCGGGTGGGACTTATGGCTACACCTTC. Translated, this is CASSYSPGGTYGYTF.